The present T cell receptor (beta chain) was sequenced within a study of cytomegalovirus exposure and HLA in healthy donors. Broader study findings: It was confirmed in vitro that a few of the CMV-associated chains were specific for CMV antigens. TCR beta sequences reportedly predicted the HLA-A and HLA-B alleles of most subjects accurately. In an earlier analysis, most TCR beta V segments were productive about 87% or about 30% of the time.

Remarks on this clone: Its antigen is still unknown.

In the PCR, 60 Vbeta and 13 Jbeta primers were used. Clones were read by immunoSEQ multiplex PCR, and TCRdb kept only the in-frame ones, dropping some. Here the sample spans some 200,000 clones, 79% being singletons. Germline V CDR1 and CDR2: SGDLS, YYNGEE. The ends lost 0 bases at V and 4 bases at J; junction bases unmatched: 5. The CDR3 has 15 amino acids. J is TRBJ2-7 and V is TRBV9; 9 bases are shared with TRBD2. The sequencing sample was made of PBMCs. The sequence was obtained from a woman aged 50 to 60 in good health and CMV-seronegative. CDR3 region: CASSVGDSGRYEQYF. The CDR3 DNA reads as TGTGCCAGCAGCGTAGGAGATAGCGGGAGATACGAGCAGTACTTC.